The 21 T cell receptor beta chains below were found in one sample sequenced in a study of blood T cell repertoires in COVID-19. Profiled with immunoSEQ multiplex PCR; TCRdb holds only in-frame clones, not every one. The data hold under 400,000 clones, with approximately 89% observed a single time. The specimen sequenced was peripheral blood. Receptors originate from a woman aged 55-70 years with COVID-19, enrolled during active disease.

This sequence joins TRBV28 and TRBJ1-2; 8 nucleotides line up with TRBD1. The CDR3 has 17 residues. J was trimmed by 5 bases and V by 5 bases; bases with no gene match: 16. CDR1 and CDR2 from the germline V gene are MDHEN and SYDVKM. CDR3 nucleotides: TGTGCCAGCAGTCCTGGGGGGGCGGGACAGGATTTATATGGCTACACCTTC. It is translated as CASSPGGAGQDLYGYTF.

This clone is a singleton in its sample. J is TRBJ2-3 and V is TRBV6-5; weak D call: TRBD1 (5 bases). The germline V and J ends were trimmed by 7 bases and 2 bases, with 16 bases remaining between them. CDR1 and CDR2 from the germline V gene are MNHEY and SVGAGI. This CDR3 contains 15 residues. The CDR3 DNA sequence: TGTGCCAGCAAGGCCAGGGTGATGAACACAGATACGCAGTATTTT. This gives the protein CASKARVMNTDTQYF.

The chain uses TRBV7-2 and TRBJ1-1; 11 bases are a match to TRBD1. V lost 5 bases to trimming and J lost 0 bases; unmatched junction nucleotides: 5. The CDR3 is made up of 16 amino acids. In germline, CDR1 is SGHTA, CDR2 FQGNSA. CDR3 nucleotide sequence: TGTGCCAGCAGCCCGGGACAGGGGGTAATGAACACTGAAGCTTTCTTT. Protein: CASSPGQGVMNTEAFF.

This rearrangement joins TRBV15 to TRBJ2-5, with 11 bases lining up with TRBD2. The germline V gene encodes CDR1 LNHNV and CDR2 YYDKDF (reference sequence). CDR3 size: 16 residues. The J segment lost 4 bases and the V segment lost 1 base, leaving 5 bases of the junction unmatched. The CDR3 loop is CATSRVRLAGRETQYF. CDR3 bases: TGTGCCACCAGCAGAGTTAGACTAGCGGGGAGAGAGACCCAGTACTTC.

The count of this clone is one. The chain has TRBV11-2 and TRBJ2-1; 10 bases agree with TRBD2. After removal of 3 bases from V and 3 bases from J, the junction contained 5 bases not matched to a gene. The CDR3 sequence is 16 residues long. Germline V gene data show CDR1 as SGHAT and CDR2 as FQNNGV. CDR3 DNA sequence: TGTGCCAGCAGCTTCCTAGCGGGGGTTCTCTACAATGAGCAGTTCTTC. Encoded protein: CASSFLAGVLYNEQFF.

The chain joins TRBV28 to TRBJ2-5; D may be TRBD2 (5 bases). This CDR3 is built from 11 residues. The germline V and J ends were trimmed by 6 bases and 11 bases, with 13 bases remaining between them. The germline V gene encodes CDR1 MDHEN and CDR2 SYDVKM. CDR3 in DNA: TGTGCCAGCAGCTCGACCTGGAGGCAGTACTTC. It encodes CASSSTWRQYF.

A few counts support this clone. V and J are TRBV5-1 and TRBJ1-1; weak D call: TRBD1 (6 bases). Trimming left V 2 bases short and J 4 bases short, with 12 bases between. The CDR3 is 14 residues long. Germline V gives CDR1 SGHRS, CDR2 YFSETQ. CDR3 sequence: CASSFTGIGTEAFF. CDR3 coding DNA: TGCGCCAGCAGCTTTACAGGGATAGGCACTGAAGCTTTCTTT.

The rearrangement links TRBV10-3 to TRBJ1-1, with D unclear. CDR3 size: 11 residues. Germline CDR1 reads ENHRY; CDR2 reads SYGVKD. Deletions cut 6 bases from V and 4 bases from J, with 6 bases between. CDR3 residues: CAISRGTEAFF. In nucleotides, the CDR3 is TGTGCCATCAGCCGGGGCACTGAAGCTTTCTTT.

The chain recombines TRBV7-8 with TRBJ1-5, with TRBD1 matching over 9 bases. Germline loops: CDR1 SGHVS, CDR2 FQNEAQ. CDR3 length equals 17 residues. After removal of 2 bases from V and 0 bases from J, the junction contained 5 bases not matched to a gene. The CDR3 here is CASSLQDRGYSNQPQHF. Here the CDR3 DNA reads TGTGCCAGCAGCTTACAGGACAGGGGCTATAGCAATCAGCCCCAGCATTTT. The whole variable domain, filled in from reference TRBV7-8 and TRBJ1-5, reads GAGVSQSPRYKVAKRGQDVALRCDPISGHVSLFWYQQALGQGPEFLTYFQNEAQLDKSGLPSDRFFAERPEGSVSTLKIQRTQQEDSAVYLCASSLQDRGYSNQPQHFGDGTRLSIL.

This rearrangement joins TRBV7-3 to TRBJ1-6; tentative D call: TRBD1 (5 bases). Per germline, CDR1 SGHTA and CDR2 FQGTGA. The CDR3 is 16 amino acids. The germline V and J ends were trimmed by 5 bases and 0 bases, with 11 bases remaining between them. The CDR3 spells CASSRDGSSYNSPLHF. The CDR3 DNA is TGTGCCAGCAGCCGGGACGGGAGCTCCTATAATTCACCCCTCCACTTT.

This chain joins TRBV15 and TRBJ1-1, with a tentative D call TRBD1 (5 bases). The CDR3 contains 15 residues. Germline CDR1 and CDR2: LNHNV and YYDKDF (reference sequence). V dropped 1 base and J dropped 6 bases, with 15 bases sitting between them. DNA for the CDR3: TGTGCCACCAGCAGAGCTCGCGCGACAGCCGCTGAAGCTTTCTTT. Protein: CATSRARATAAEAFF.

The chain links TRBV18 to TRBJ2-2; the match to TRBD1 covers 9 bases. There are 16 residues in the CDR3. J lost 5 bases, V lost 1 base, and 5 bases had no gene match. Germline assignment: CDR1 KGHSH and CDR2 LQKENI. CDR3 DNA: TGTGCCAGCTCACCACGGGGGACAGGGTTTACCGGGGAGCTGTTTTTT. Amino acids: CASSPRGTGFTGELFF. The entire variable domain, with the rest obtained from reference TRBV18 and TRBJ2-2, is as follows: NAGVMQNPRHLVRRRGQEARLRCSPMKGHSHVYWYRQLPEEGLKFMVYLQKENIIDESGMPKERFSAEFPKEGPSILRIQQVVRGDSAAYFCASSPRGTGFTGELFFGEGSRLTVL.

The chain carries TRBV19 and TRBJ1-5; D is unclear. Trimming removed 1 base from V and 7 bases from J, with 8 bases in between. The length of the CDR3 is 13 residues. Germline V gene data show CDR1 as LNHDA and CDR2 as SQIVND (reference sequence). The CDR3 nucleotides are TGTGCCAGTAGTATAGGGGCAACGCAGCCCCAGCATTTT. It specifies CASSIGATQPQHF.

This chain uses TRBV19 with TRBJ2-2; maybe TRBD1 (6 bases). Germline assignment: CDR1 LNHDA and CDR2 SQIVND (reference sequence). This CDR3 is 14 amino acids long. Trimming shortened V by 9 bases and J by 6 bases, and 17 bases separated the two germline ends. CDR3 nucleotides: TGTGCCAGCAGATCCGGGACAACGCCCGGGGAGCTGTTTTTT. Translated: CASRSGTTPGELFF.

About this clone itself: The sample has other DNA sequences that encode this CDR3 too. The V call is TRBV18, the J call TRBJ2-5; D unresolved. V was clipped by 0 bases and J by 4 bases, with 6 bases between them. The length of the CDR3 is 13 residues. Germline CDR1 KGHSH, CDR2 LQKENI. The CDR3 sequence is CASSPPGGETQYF. CDR3 coding DNA: TGTGCCAGCTCACCACCCGGCGGAGAGACCCAGTACTTC.

J is TRBJ1-5 and V is TRBV28; 9 bases map to TRBD1. Germline V gene lookup returns CDR1 MDHEN and CDR2 SYDVKM. V lost 8 bases to trimming and J lost 6 bases; unmatched junction nucleotides: 11. This CDR3 region has 15 residues. CDR3 coding DNA: TGTGCCAGCCTTAGAGGACAGGGGTCTCGTCAGCCCCAGCATTTT. Its protein product is CASLRGQGSRQPQHF.

The chain links TRBV6-5 to TRBJ1-2, with 7 bases fitting TRBD1. Germline V gives CDR1 MNHEY, CDR2 SVGAGI. CDR3 size: 14 residues. V was pared by 7 bases and J by 7 bases, with 12 bases of the junction left unmatched. DNA for the CDR3: TGTGCCAGCACCGCAGGGGGTTTTTTATCTGGCTACACCTTC. Translation: CASTAGGFLSGYTF.

This chain joins TRBV6-1 and TRBJ1-1, with D maybe TRBD1 (6 bases). CDR1 is MNHNS and CDR2 is SASEGT in the germline V gene. The germline V and J ends were trimmed by 3 bases and 5 bases, with 10 bases remaining between them. CDR3 length: 13 amino acids. CDR3 in amino acids: CASSEDSGTEAFF. The CDR3 DNA reads TGTGCCAGCAGTGAGGACAGCGGAACTGAAGCTTTCTTT.

The chain recombines TRBV29-1 with TRBJ1-4; weak D call: TRBD1 (5 bases). This CDR3 has 12 amino acids. Germline lookup yields CDR1 SQVTM and CDR2 ANQGSEA. Trimming shortened V by 5 bases and J by 7 bases, and 11 bases separated the two germline ends. The CDR3 nucleotides read TGCAGCGTTTCTCAGGGCAGTGAAAAACTGTTTTTT. Translating gives CSVSQGSEKLFF.

The chain uses TRBV9 and TRBJ2-1, with unresolved D. The germline V gene has CDR1 SGDLS and CDR2 YYNGEE. Trimming removed 0 bases at V and 9 bases at J, with 13 bases between. The CDR3 extends over 14 amino acids. The CDR3 region has the DNA TGTGCCAGCAGCGTAGACCCCTCGGTCGGTGAGCAGTTCTTC. Protein sequence: CASSVDPSVGEQFF.

This clone was observed a single time. At the DNA level, this CDR3 is encoded by other sequences in the same sample as well. The J gene is TRBJ1-5, the V gene TRBV19; TRBD1 matches 8 bases. The CDR3 loop spans 14 amino acids. CDR1 is LNHDA, CDR2 SQIVND, per germline (reference sequence). The trim removed 3 bases at V and 7 bases at J, leaving 5 bases unmatched. The CDR3 DNA is TGTGCCAGTAGTATCGGACAGGGCGGACAGCCCCAGCATTTT. Protein: CASSIGQGGQPQHF.